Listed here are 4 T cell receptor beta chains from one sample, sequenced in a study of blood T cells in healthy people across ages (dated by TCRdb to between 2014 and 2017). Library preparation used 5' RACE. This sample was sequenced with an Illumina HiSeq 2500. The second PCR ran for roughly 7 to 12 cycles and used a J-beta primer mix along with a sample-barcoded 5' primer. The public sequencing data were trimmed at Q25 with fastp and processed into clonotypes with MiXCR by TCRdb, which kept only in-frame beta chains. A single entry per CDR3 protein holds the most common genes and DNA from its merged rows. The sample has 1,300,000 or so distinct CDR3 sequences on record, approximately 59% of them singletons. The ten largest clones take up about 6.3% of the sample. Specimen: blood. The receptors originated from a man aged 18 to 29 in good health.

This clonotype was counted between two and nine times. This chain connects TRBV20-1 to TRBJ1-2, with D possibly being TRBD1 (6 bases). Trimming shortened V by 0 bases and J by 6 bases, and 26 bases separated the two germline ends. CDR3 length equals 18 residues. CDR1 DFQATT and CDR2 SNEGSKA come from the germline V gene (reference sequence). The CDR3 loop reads CSARDREKGGGRVNGYTF. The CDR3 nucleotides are TGCAGTGCTAGAGATAGGGAGAAGGGGGGCGGTAGGGTCAATGGCTACACCTTC.

The DNA for the CDR3 is TGTGTTAGCAGCCCGCCGCCGGGCGACGAGCAGTACTTC. Protein product: CVSSPPPGDEQYF. The rearrangement joins TRBV11-2 to TRBJ2-5; no firm D call. The end of the DNA fits TRBJ2-7 better, so the J call may be wrong. The germline V gene has CDR1 SGHAT and CDR2 FQNNGV. The length of the CDR3 is 13 residues.

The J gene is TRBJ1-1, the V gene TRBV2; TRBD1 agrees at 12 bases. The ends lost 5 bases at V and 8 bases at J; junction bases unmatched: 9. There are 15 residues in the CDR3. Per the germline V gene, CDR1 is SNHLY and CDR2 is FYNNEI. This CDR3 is CASSTPGQGAEEAFF. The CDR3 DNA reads TGTGCCAGCAGTACCCCGGGACAGGGGGCCGAGGAAGCTTTCTTT.

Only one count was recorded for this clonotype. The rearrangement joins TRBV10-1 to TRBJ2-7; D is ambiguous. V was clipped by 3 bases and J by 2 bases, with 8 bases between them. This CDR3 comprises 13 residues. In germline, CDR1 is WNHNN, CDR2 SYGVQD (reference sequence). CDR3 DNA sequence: TGCGCCAGCAGTGATGGCCGGACCTACGAGCAGTACTTC. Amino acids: CASSDGRTYEQYF.